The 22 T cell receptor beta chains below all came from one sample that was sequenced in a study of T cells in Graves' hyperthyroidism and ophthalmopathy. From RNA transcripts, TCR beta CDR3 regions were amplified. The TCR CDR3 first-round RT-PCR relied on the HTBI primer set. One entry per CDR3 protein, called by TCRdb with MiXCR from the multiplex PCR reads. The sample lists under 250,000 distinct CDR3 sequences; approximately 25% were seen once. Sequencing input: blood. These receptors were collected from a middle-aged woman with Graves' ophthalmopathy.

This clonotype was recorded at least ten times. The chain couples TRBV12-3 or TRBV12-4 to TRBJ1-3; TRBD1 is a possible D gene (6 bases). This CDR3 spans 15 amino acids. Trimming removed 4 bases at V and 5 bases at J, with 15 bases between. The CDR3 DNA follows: TGTGCCAGCAGTTACCCCCGGGGGGCTAGAAACACCATATATTTT. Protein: CASSYPRGARNTIYF.

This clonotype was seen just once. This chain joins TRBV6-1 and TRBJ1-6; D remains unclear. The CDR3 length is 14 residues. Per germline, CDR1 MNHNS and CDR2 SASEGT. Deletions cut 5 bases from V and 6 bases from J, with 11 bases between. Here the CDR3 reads CASSPRGTNSPLHF. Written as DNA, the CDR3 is TGTGCCAGCAGTCCCCGGGGAACTAATTCACCCCTCCACTTT.

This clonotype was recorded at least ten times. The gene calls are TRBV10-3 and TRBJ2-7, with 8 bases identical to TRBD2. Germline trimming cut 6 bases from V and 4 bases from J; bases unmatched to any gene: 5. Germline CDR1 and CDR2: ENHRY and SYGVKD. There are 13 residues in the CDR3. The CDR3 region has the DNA TGTGCCATCAGCGGGAGGGCCGGTTACGAGCAGTACTTC. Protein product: CAISGRAGYEQYF.

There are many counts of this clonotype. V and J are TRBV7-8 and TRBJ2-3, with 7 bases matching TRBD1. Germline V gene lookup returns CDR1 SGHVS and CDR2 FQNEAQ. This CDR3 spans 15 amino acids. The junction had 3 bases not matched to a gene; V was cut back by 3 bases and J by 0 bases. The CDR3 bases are TGTGCCAGCAGCTTCCGGGACAGTAGCACAGATACGCAGTATTTT. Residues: CASSFRDSSTDTQYF.

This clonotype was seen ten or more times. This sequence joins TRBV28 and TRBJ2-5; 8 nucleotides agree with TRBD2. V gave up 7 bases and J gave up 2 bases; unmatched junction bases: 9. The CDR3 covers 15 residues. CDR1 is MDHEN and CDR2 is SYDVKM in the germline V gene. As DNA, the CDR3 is TGTGCCAGCATTCGGGGGTCGGGAGGGCAAGAGACCCAGTACTTC. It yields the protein CASIRGSGGQETQYF.

The CDR3 sequence is CSARDPRDRNYGYTF. CDR3 nucleotide sequence: TGCAGTGCTAGAGATCCCCGGGACAGGAACTATGGCTACACCTTC. This chain joins TRBV20-1 and TRBJ1-2; 8 nucleotides align to TRBD1. Per germline, CDR1 DFQATT and CDR2 SNEGSKA (reference sequence). The CDR3 runs to 15 residues. Trimming cost V 0 bases and J 2 bases; bases outside gene matches: 5.

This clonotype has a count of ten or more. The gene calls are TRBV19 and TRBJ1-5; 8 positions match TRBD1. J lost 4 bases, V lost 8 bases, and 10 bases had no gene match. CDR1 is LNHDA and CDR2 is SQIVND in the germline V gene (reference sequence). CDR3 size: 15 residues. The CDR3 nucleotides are TGTGCCAGTCATTCAGGGACAGGTGGTAATCAGCCCCAGCATTTT. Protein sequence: CASHSGTGGNQPQHF.

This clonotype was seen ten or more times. In DNA, the CDR3 is TGCAGTGCTAGAGACGAAGGTTGGGCTTTCTTT. It specifies CSARDEGWAFF. The chain links TRBV20-1 to TRBJ1-1; D remains ambiguous. Trimming took 0 bases from V and 11 from J, leaving 10 bases between them. CDR3 length: 11 residues. CDR1 and CDR2 (germline): DFQATT, SNEGSKA (reference sequence).

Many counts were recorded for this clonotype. The CDR3 bases are TGTGCCAGCAGCTCCACTAGCATTTTCGACGAGCAGTACTTC. It encodes CASSSTSIFDEQYF. The chain uses TRBV6-2 or TRBV6-3 and TRBJ2-7, with TRBD2 as a possible D gene (6 bases). The ends were cut back, 6 bases at V and 5 bases at J, with 17 bases in the middle. The germline gives CDR1 MNHEY, CDR2 SVGEGT. The CDR3 spans 14 residues.

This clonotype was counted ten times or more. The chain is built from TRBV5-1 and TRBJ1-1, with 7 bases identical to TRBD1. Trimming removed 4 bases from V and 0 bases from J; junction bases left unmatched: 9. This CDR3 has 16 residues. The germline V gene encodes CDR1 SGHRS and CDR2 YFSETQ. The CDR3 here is CASSRKTGTLNTEAFF. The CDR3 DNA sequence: TGCGCCAGCAGCAGGAAGACAGGGACGTTGAACACTGAAGCTTTCTTT.

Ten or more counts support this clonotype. CDR3 amino acids: CASSEVGGHDYGYTF. CDR3 DNA sequence: TGTGCCAGCAGTGAAGTAGGAGGGCACGACTATGGCTACACCTTC. The rearrangement joins TRBV2 to TRBJ1-2; D is uncertain. The germline V gene encodes CDR1 SNHLY and CDR2 FYNNEI. This CDR3 contains 15 residues. Trimming took 1 base from V and 3 from J, leaving 12 bases between them.

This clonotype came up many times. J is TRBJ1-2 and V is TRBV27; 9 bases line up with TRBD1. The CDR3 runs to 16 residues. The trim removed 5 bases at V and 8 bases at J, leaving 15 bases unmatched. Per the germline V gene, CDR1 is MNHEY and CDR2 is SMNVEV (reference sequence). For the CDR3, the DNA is TGTGCCAGCAGTCAAATCACCGGGACAGGGACTATGGGCTACACCTTC. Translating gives CASSQITGTGTMGYTF.

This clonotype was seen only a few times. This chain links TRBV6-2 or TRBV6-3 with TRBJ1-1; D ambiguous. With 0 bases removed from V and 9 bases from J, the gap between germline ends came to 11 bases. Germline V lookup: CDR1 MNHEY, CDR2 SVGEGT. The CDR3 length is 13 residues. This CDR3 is CASSYSGSLQAFF. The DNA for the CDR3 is TGTGCCAGCAGTTACTCAGGGTCCCTCCAAGCTTTCTTT.

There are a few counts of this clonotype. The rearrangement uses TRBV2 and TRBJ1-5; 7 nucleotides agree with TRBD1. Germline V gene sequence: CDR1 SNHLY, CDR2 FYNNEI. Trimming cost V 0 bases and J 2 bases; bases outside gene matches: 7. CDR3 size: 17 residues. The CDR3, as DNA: TGTGCCAGCAGTGAAGCGCTCTGGGACAGTCGCAATCAGCCCCAGCATTTT. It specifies CASSEALWDSRNQPQHF.

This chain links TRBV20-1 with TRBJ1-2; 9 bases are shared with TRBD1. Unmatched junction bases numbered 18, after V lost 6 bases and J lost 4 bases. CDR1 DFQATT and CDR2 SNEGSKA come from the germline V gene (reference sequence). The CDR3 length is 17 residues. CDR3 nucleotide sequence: TGCAGTGCATCTGCAGTGTCCTTCCCGGGACAGGGCTATGGCTACACCTTC. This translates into CSASAVSFPGQGYGYTF.

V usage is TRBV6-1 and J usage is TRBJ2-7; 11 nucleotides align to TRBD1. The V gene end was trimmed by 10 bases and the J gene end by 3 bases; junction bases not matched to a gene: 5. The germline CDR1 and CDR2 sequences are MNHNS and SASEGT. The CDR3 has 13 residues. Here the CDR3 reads CATRTGGLYEQYF. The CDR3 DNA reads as TGTGCCACTCGGACAGGGGGCCTCTACGAGCAGTACTTC.

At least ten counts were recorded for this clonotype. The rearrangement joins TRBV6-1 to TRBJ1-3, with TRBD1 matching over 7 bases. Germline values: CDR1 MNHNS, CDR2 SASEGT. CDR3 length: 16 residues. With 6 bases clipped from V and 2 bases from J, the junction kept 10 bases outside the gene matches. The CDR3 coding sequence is TGTGCCAGCAGAGACCCATTTACAGGGGCTGGAAACACCATATATTTT. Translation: CASRDPFTGAGNTIYF.

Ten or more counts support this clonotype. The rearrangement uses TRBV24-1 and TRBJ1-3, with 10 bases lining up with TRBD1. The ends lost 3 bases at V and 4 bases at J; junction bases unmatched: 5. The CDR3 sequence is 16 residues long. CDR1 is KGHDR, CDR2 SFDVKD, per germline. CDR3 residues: CATSDDRGRGGNTIYF. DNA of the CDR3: TGTGCCACCAGTGATGACAGGGGGCGAGGAGGAAACACCATATATTTT.

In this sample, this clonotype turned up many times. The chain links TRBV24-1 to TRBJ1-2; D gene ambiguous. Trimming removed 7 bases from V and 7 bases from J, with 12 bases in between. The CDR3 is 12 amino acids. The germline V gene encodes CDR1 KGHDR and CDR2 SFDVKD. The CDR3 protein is CATRPPNGGYTF. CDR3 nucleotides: TGTGCCACCAGACCCCCAAACGGTGGCTACACCTTC.

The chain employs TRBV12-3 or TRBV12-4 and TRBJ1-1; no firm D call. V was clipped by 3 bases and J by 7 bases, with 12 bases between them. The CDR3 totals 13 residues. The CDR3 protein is CASSFLVYGEAFF. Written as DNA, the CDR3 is TGTGCCAGCAGTTTCTTGGTTTATGGTGAAGCTTTCTTT.

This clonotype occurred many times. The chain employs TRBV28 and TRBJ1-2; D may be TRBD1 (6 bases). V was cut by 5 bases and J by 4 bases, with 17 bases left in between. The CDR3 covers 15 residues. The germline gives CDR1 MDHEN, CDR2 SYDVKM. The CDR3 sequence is CASSPPGGGTYGYTF. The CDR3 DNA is TGTGCCAGCAGTCCCCCTGGGGGGGGCACCTATGGCTACACCTTC.

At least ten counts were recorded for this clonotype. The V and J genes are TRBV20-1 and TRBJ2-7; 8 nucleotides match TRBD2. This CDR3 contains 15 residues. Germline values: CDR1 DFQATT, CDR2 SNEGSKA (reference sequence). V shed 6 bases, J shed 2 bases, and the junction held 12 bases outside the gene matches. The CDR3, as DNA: TGCAGTGCCCCCCGGGGGGGATCAACAACCTACGAGCAGTACTTC. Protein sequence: CSAPRGGSTTYEQYF.